This TCR beta chain was identified during a study of T cell responses to AZD1222 COVID-19 vaccine. CDR1 SGHTA and CDR2 FQGNSA come from the germline V gene. Trimming removed 3 bases at V and 14 bases at J, with 14 bases between. This CDR3 has 13 amino acids. TCRdb keeps only in-frame clones here, not all; method: immunoSEQ multiplex PCR. The sample records 55,000 to 70,000 clones, about nine tenths being singletons. The genes are TRBV7-2 and TRBJ1-6, with a tentative D call TRBD1 (5 bases). Material: peripheral blood, obtained on day 0 of AZD1222 vaccination. The sequence was obtained from an adult in good health. CDR3 coding DNA: TGTGCCAGCAGCTTGGGACCTTTTGAGGCCCTCCACTTT. Translated: CASSLGPFEALHF.